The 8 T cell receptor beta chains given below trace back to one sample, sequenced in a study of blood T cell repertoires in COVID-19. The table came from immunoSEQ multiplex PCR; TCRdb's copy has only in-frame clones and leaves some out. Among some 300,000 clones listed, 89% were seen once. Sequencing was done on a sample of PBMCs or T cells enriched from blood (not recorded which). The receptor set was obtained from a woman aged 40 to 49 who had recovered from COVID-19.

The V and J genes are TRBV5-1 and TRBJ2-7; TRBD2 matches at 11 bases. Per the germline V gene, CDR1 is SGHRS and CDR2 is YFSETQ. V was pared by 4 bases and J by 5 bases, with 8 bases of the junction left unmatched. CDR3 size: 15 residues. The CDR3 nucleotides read TGCGCCAGCAGCCAAGTGACTAGCGGGACCGACGAGCAGTACTTC. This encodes CASSQVTSGTDEQYF.

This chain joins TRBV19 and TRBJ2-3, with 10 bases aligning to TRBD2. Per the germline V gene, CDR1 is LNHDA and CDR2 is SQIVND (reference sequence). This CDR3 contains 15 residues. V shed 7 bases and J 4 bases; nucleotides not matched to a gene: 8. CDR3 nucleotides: TGTGCCAGTACACGGCTAGCGGGGGAGTCAGATACGCAGTATTTT. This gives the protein CASTRLAGESDTQYF.

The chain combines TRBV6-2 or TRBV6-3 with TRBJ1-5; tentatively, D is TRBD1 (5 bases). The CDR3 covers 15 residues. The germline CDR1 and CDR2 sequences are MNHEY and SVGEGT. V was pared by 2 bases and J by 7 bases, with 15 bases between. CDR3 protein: CASSYAGELQQPQHF. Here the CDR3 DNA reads TGTGCCAGCAGTTACGCGGGGGAGTTACAGCAGCCCCAGCATTTT.

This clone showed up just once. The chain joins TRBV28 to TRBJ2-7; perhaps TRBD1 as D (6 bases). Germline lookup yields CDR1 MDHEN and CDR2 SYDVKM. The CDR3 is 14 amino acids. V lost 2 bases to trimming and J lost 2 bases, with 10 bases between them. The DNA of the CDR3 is TGTGCCAGCAGTTTAGGGACACCTACCTACGAGCAGTACTTC. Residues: CASSLGTPTYEQYF.

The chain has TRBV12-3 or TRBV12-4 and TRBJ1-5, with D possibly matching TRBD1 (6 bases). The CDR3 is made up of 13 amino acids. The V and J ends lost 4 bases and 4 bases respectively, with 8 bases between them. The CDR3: CASSSGQNQPQHF. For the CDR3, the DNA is TGTGCCAGCAGTTCCGGACAGAATCAGCCCCAGCATTTT.

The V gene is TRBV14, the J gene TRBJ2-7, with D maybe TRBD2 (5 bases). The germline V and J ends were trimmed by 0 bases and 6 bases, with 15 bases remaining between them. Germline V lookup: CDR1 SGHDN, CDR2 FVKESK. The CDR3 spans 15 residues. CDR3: CASSQDFGVRSEQYF. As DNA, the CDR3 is TGTGCCAGCAGCCAAGATTTCGGGGTAAGGAGCGAGCAGTACTTC.

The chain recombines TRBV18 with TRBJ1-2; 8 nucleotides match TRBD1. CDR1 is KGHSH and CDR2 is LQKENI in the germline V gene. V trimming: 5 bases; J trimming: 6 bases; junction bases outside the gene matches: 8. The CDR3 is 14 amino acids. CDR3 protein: CASSSGAGGNGYTF. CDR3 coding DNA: TGTGCCAGCTCATCCGGGGCAGGGGGCAATGGCTACACCTTC. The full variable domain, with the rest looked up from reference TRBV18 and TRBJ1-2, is NAGVMQNPRHLVRRRGQEARLRCSPMKGHSHVYWYRQLPEEGLKFMVYLQKENIIDESGMPKERFSAEFPKEGPSILRIQQVVRGDSAAYFCASSSGAGGNGYTFGSGTRLTVV.

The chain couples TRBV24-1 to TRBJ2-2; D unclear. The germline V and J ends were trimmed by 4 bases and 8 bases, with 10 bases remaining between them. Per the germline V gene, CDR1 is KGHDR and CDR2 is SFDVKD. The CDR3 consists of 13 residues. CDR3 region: CATSEQPIGELFF. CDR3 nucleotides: TGTGCCACCAGTGAACAGCCTATTGGGGAGCTGTTTTTT.